The next 30 T cell receptor beta chains were all read from a single sample in a study of T cells in Graves' hyperthyroidism and ophthalmopathy. There were TCR beta CDR3 regions amplified from RNA transcripts. A set of HTBI primers served as the primers for a first-round RT-PCR of the TCR CDR3. MiXCR, run by TCRdb on the multiplex PCR reads, gives a single entry per CDR3 protein. The repertoire holds some 760,000 distinct CDR3 sequences, with roughly 15% as singletons. The material sequenced was blood. Receptors were obtained from a young woman with Graves' hyperthyroidism.

This clonotype has at least ten counts. The chain employs TRBV7-2 and TRBJ2-3, with 10 bases fitting TRBD2. The length of the CDR3 is 16 residues. Trimming at V came to 3 bases and at J to 4 bases, leaving 7 bases not matched to a gene. Per germline, CDR1 SGHTA and CDR2 FQGNSA. CDR3 sequence (DNA): TGTGCCAGCAGCTTTCGAGCGGGAGGGGGGGCAGATACGCAGTATTTT. Translating gives CASSFRAGGGADTQYF.

The V call is TRBV24-1, the J call TRBJ2-3; D is unclear. V lost 6 bases and J lost 4, with 7 bases in between. CDR1 is KGHDR, CDR2 SFDVKD, per germline. This CDR3 contains 12 residues. CDR3 coding DNA: TGTGCCACCAGTCGAAGCTCAGATACGCAGTATTTT. It yields the protein CATSRSSDTQYF.

This clonotype was detected ten times or more. The rearrangement links TRBV24-1 to TRBJ1-2; 7 bases match TRBD1. The CDR3 is 15 residues long. CDR1 and CDR2 from the germline V gene are KGHDR and SFDVKD. V was clipped by 3 bases and J by 8 bases; unmatched bases: 11. The CDR3 loop reads CATSDMPTGRRGYTF. The CDR3, as DNA: TGTGCCACCAGTGATATGCCGACAGGGCGTCGGGGCTACACCTTC.

The chain combines TRBV6-1 with TRBJ2-6; the D is unclear. This CDR3 contains 17 residues. CDR1 MNHNS and CDR2 SASEGT come from the germline V gene. Trimming cost V 7 bases and J 4 bases, with 20 bases left between them. In DNA, the CDR3 is TGTGCCAGCATTGGGCAACAGATTATCGGGGGGGCCAACGTCCTGACTTTC. Its translation: CASIGQQIIGGANVLTF.

The sample holds many counts of this clonotype. The rearrangement links TRBV18 to TRBJ1-1; D ambiguous. Per germline, CDR1 KGHSH and CDR2 LQKENI. The CDR3 covers 12 residues. V lost 0 bases to trimming and J lost 8 bases, with 7 bases between them. For the CDR3, the DNA is TGTGCCAGCTCACCACCCCAGCCCGAAGCTTTCTTT. Its translation is CASSPPQPEAFF. Full variable domain (missing parts from reference TRBV18 and TRBJ1-1): NAGVMQNPRHLVRRRGQEARLRCSPMKGHSHVYWYRQLPEEGLKFMVYLQKENIIDESGMPKERFSAEFPKEGPSILRIQQVVRGDSAAYFCASSPPQPEAFFGQGTRLTVV.

This clonotype was counted between two and nine times. Relative to the germline gene, one junction end is altered; a read error may explain this. V is TRBV2 and J is TRBJ2-1; the match to TRBD2 covers 7 bases. The CDR3 is made up of 16 amino acids. Germline V gives CDR1 SNHLY, CDR2 FYNNEI. Here the CDR3 DNA reads TGTGCCATCAGTGAGTCGGGGGAGGGCCTCTACAATGAGCAGTTCTTC. Its protein product is CAISESGEGLYNEQFF.

This clonotype was found many times. This chain uses TRBV6-1 with TRBJ2-2, with D possibly TRBD2 on 6 matching bases. The V gene lost 5 bases and the J gene lost 1 base, with 11 bases spanning the gap. There are 15 residues in the CDR3. Germline values: CDR1 MNHNS, CDR2 SASEGT. The DNA of the CDR3 is TGTGCCAGCAGTTGGTCTAGCGAGAACACCGGGGAGCTGTTTTTT. Translated, it gives CASSWSSENTGELFF.

Many counts were recorded for this clonotype. The chain uses TRBV28 and TRBJ2-7, with D perhaps matching TRBD1 (6 bases). The V end was cut by 4 bases, the J end by 4 bases, with 11 bases between. The CDR3 is 13 amino acids. Germline assignment: CDR1 MDHEN and CDR2 SYDVKM. CDR3 nucleotide sequence: TGTGCCAGCAGTTACGGGACAAATTACGAGCAGTACTTC. This gives the protein CASSYGTNYEQYF. The full variable domain, completed using reference TRBV28 and TRBJ2-7, is DVKVTQSSRYLVKRTGEKVFLECVQDMDHENMFWYRQDPGLGLRLIYFSYDVKMKEKGDIPEGYSVSREKKERFSLILESASTNQTSMYLCASSYGTNYEQYFGPGTRLTVT.

This clonotype was recorded many times. V and J are TRBV28 and TRBJ1-4; unclear D gene. The CDR3 spans 14 residues. With 2 bases removed from V and 8 bases from J, the gap between germline ends came to 12 bases. Germline V gives CDR1 MDHEN, CDR2 SYDVKM. Here the CDR3 DNA reads TGTGCCAGCAGTTTACGGGAAGAACGCGAAAAACTGTTTTTT. It translates to CASSLREEREKLFF.

The rearrangement links TRBV7-9 to TRBJ1-3; D gene ambiguous. Germline V gives CDR1 SEHNR, CDR2 FQNEAQ (reference sequence). The V and J ends lost 6 bases and 0 bases respectively, with 12 bases between them. The CDR3 is made up of 15 amino acids. CDR3 residues: CASSPDRPSGNTIYF. The CDR3 coding sequence is TGTGCCAGCAGTCCGGACCGACCCTCTGGAAACACCATATATTTT.

This clonotype showed up many times. V gene TRBV12-3 or TRBV12-4 combines with J gene TRBJ1-5; 10 bases are a match to TRBD1. With V trimmed by 5 bases and J by 4 bases, 5 bases remained unmatched. The CDR3 loop spans 15 amino acids. CDR3 bases: TGTGCCAGCAGTCCCGGGACAGGGGCTAATCAGCCCCAGCATTTT. It translates to CASSPGTGANQPQHF.

This clonotype turned up a few times. V is TRBV29-1 and J is TRBJ2-1; TRBD2 aligns across 8 bases. This CDR3 has 13 residues. V shed 3 bases, J shed 7 bases, and the junction held 5 bases outside the gene matches. The germline V gene encodes CDR1 SQVTM and CDR2 ANQGSEA. CDR3 in amino acids: CSVEAGGRNEQFF. DNA of the CDR3: TGCAGCGTTGAGGCGGGAGGACGGAATGAGCAGTTCTTC.

This clonotype was seen more than once but under ten times. The genes are TRBV29-1 and TRBJ2-4, with a tentative D call TRBD1 (6 bases). The CDR3 length is 13 residues. V gave up 7 bases and J gave up 2 bases, with 12 bases separating them. CDR1 SQVTM and CDR2 ANQGSEA come from the germline V gene. The CDR3 DNA is TGCAGCGCTGCGAGGGGGACCAAAAACATTCAGTACTTC. This sequence encodes CSAARGTKNIQYF.

This clonotype came up a few times. Written as DNA, the CDR3 is TGTGCCAGCAGTTACTCGAGTGGACGGACGAACTATGGCTACACCTTC. Encoded protein: CASSYSSGRTNYGYTF. J is TRBJ1-2 and V is TRBV6-2 or TRBV6-3; D remains ambiguous. Germline loops: CDR1 MNHEY, CDR2 SVGEGT. The CDR3 contains 16 residues. V lost 0 bases and J 2 bases, leaving 13 bases between the germline ends.

This clonotype showed up many times. V and J are TRBV2 and TRBJ2-5, with 8 nucleotides matching TRBD1. Germline V CDR1 and CDR2: SNHLY, FYNNEI. The ends lost 3 bases at V and 1 base at J; junction bases unmatched: 7. The CDR3 has 16 residues. CDR3 coding DNA: TGTGCCAGCAGTGACAGGGGGCGTACGGGCCAAGAGACCCAGTACTTC. Translation gives CASSDRGRTGQETQYF.

This clonotype was found a few times. This rearrangement joins TRBV19 to TRBJ2-1; the D is unclear. Deletions cut 0 bases from V and 4 bases from J, with 13 bases between. Germline CDR1 LNHDA, CDR2 SQIVND (reference sequence). The CDR3 runs to 16 residues. CDR3 protein: CASSIDPWAPYNEQFF. CDR3 DNA: TGTGCCAGTAGTATAGACCCCTGGGCCCCTTACAATGAGCAGTTCTTC.

This chain connects TRBV7-2 to TRBJ1-1, with D tentatively TRBD1 (5 bases). Germline values: CDR1 SGHTA, CDR2 FQGNSA. The germline V and J ends were trimmed by 4 bases and 5 bases, with 20 bases remaining between them. There are 16 residues in the CDR3. CDR3 DNA: TGTGCCAGCAGCTCGACCACCAGGGAGGGAGGGACTGAAGCTTTCTTT. This translates into CASSSTTREGGTEAFF.

This clonotype showed up many times. The chain has TRBV2 and TRBJ2-7, with D unresolved. The CDR3 runs 12 residues. Per germline, CDR1 SNHLY and CDR2 FYNNEI. V was clipped by 8 bases and J by 3 bases, with 11 bases between them. The CDR3 DNA reads as TGTGCCAGCGGTGGGTCCGGCTACGAGCAGTACTTC. Protein: CASGGSGYEQYF. The entire variable domain, with the rest obtained from reference TRBV2 and TRBJ2-7, is as follows: EPEVTQTPSHQVTQMGQEVILRCVPISNHLYFYWYRQILGQKVEFLVSFYNNEISEKSEIFDDQFSVERPDGSNFTLKIRSTKLEDSAMYFCASGGSGYEQYFGPGTRLTVT.

This chain uses TRBV7-9 with TRBJ1-2; D gene ambiguous. In germline, CDR1 is SEHNR, CDR2 FQNEAQ (reference sequence). The CDR3 covers 13 residues. Trimming removed 5 bases from V and 7 bases from J, with 14 bases in between. CDR3 in amino acids: CASSLRREGGYTF. CDR3 coding DNA: TGTGCCAGCAGCCTACGACGTGAGGGTGGCTACACCTTC.

This clonotype was detected ten times or more. The rearrangement uses TRBV2 and TRBJ1-2, with no clear D. This CDR3 has 12 amino acids. Germline V gene lookup returns CDR1 SNHLY and CDR2 FYNNEI. Between the trimmed V and J ends, which lost 1 base and 5 bases, there was a span of 5 bases. The CDR3 DNA reads as TGTGCCAGCAGTGAAGGGCCATATGGCTACACCTTC. Its protein is CASSEGPYGYTF.

This clonotype was picked up many times. The chain employs TRBV5-4 and TRBJ2-3; maybe TRBD1 (6 bases). CDR1 and CDR2 (germline): SGHNT, YYREEE (reference sequence). The CDR3 has 13 residues. V was pared by 4 bases and J by 4 bases, with 10 bases between. CDR3 DNA: TGTGCCAGCAGCAAGGACAGAGCAGATACGCAGTATTTT. Encoded protein: CASSKDRADTQYF.

There are many counts of this clonotype. V gene TRBV6-1 combines with J gene TRBJ1-6, with D unresolved. The germline V gene has CDR1 MNHNS and CDR2 SASEGT. V gave up 5 bases and J gave up 0 bases, with 11 bases separating them. This CDR3 contains 16 residues. The CDR3 region has the DNA TGTGCCAGCAGTTTTCAGGAGAGCTCCTATAATTCACCCCTCCACTTT. Protein sequence: CASSFQESSYNSPLHF.

This chain links TRBV6-5 with TRBJ1-2; 9 bases match TRBD1. Trimming at V came to 2 bases and at J to 6 bases, leaving 7 bases not matched to a gene. Germline loops: CDR1 MNHEY, CDR2 SVGAGI. The CDR3 loop spans 15 amino acids. The CDR3, as DNA: TGTGCCAGCAGTTACCCCCGGGACAGGGTGGATGGCTACACCTTC. This encodes CASSYPRDRVDGYTF.

In DNA, the CDR3 is TGTGCCAGCATGAGACTAGCCGGGGAGCAGTTCTTC. Translating gives CASMRLAGEQFF. V is TRBV2 and J is TRBJ2-1; 7 bases align to TRBD2. Germline values: CDR1 SNHLY, CDR2 FYNNEI. The CDR3 extends over 12 amino acids. V lost 7 bases to trimming and J lost 10 bases; unmatched junction nucleotides: 7. The entire variable domain, with the rest obtained from reference TRBV2 and TRBJ2-1, is as follows: EPEVTQTPSHQVTQMGQEVILRCVPISNHLYFYWYRQILGQKVEFLVSFYNNEISEKSEIFDDQFSVERPDGSNFTLKIRSTKLEDSAMYFCASMRLAGEQFFGPGTRLTVL.

This clonotype came up many times. The genes are TRBV7-2 and TRBJ1-5; the D is unclear. CDR1 and CDR2 from the germline V gene are SGHTA and FQGNSA. This CDR3 comprises 14 residues. Trimming took 0 bases from V and 6 from J, leaving 9 bases between them. The CDR3 sequence: CASSLAGKAQPQHF. CDR3 bases: TGTGCCAGCAGCTTAGCAGGGAAGGCTCAGCCCCAGCATTTT.

The sample holds many counts of this clonotype. The V and J genes are TRBV7-3 and TRBJ1-1, with unresolved D. Between the trimmed V and J ends, which lost 1 base and 4 bases, there was a span of 7 bases. Germline V gene lookup returns CDR1 SGHTA and CDR2 FQGTGA. CDR3 size: 13 residues. CDR3 coding DNA: TGTGCCAGCAGCTTAATGGAGGGCACTGAAGCTTTCTTT. It yields the protein CASSLMEGTEAFF.

The sample holds a few counts of this clonotype. A read error is the likely source, as a far larger clone sits one nucleotide away. The gene calls are TRBV12-3 or TRBV12-4 and TRBJ2-5; D is possibly TRBD2 (7 bases). The CDR3 has 13 amino acids. The CDR3 region is CASSLGGQETRYF. The CDR3, as DNA: TGTGCCAGCAGTTTGGGGGGGCAAGAGACCCGGTACTTC.

This clonotype was seen many times. The chain uses TRBV7-9 and TRBJ1-1; no clear D. Germline CDR1 is SEHNR and CDR2 is FQNEAQ (reference sequence). V lost 7 bases to trimming and J lost 0 bases, with 9 bases between them. The CDR3 has 13 residues. This chain's CDR3 is CASNSGMNTEAFF. CDR3 bases: TGTGCCAGCAACTCCGGTATGAACACTGAAGCTTTCTTT.

This clonotype was detected many times. The genes are TRBV12-3 or TRBV12-4 and TRBJ2-1, with a possible D match to TRBD2 (6 bases). The CDR3 contains 15 residues. V was cut by 3 bases and J by 7 bases, with 16 bases left in between. CDR3 nucleotides: TGTGCCAGCAGTTTCCGGGCGGGGTTAATGAATGAGCAGTTCTTC. Its protein product is CASSFRAGLMNEQFF.

The chain uses TRBV6-1 and TRBJ2-2; the match to TRBD2 covers 15 bases. Germline CDR1 and CDR2: MNHNS and SASEGT. The CDR3 runs 19 residues. The junction had 16 bases not matched to a gene; V was cut back by 6 bases and J by 8 bases. This CDR3 reads CASRTLGLAGGPHIGELFF. The CDR3 nucleotides read TGTGCCAGCAGGACTCTCGGACTAGCGGGAGGGCCCCACATAGGGGAGCTGTTTTTT.